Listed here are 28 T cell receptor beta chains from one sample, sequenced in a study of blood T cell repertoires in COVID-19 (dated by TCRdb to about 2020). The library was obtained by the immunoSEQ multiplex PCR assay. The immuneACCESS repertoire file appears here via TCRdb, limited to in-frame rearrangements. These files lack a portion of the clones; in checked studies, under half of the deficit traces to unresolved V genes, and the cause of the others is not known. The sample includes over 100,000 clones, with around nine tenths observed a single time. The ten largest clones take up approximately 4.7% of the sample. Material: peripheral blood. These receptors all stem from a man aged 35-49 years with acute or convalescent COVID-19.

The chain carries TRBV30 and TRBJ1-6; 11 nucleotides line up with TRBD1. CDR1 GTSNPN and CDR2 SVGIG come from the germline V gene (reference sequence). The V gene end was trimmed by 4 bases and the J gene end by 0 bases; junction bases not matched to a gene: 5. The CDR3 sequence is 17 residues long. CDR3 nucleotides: TGTGCCTGGAACCCCGGGACAGGGGGCTCCTATAATTCACCCCTCCACTTT. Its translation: CAWNPGTGGSYNSPLHF.

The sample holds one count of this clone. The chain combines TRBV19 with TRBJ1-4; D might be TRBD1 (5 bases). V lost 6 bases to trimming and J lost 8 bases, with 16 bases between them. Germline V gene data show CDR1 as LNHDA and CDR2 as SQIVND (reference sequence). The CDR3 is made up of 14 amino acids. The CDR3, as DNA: TGTGCCAGTAGCCGACAGACACTCGGGGAAAAACTGTTTTTT. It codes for CASSRQTLGEKLFF.

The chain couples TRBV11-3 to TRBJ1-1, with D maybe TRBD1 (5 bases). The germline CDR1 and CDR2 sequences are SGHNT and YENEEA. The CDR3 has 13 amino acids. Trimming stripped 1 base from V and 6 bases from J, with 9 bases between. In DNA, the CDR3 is TGTGCCAGCAGCTTAGGCAGGGCGGCTGAAGCTTTCTTT. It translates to CASSLGRAAEAFF.

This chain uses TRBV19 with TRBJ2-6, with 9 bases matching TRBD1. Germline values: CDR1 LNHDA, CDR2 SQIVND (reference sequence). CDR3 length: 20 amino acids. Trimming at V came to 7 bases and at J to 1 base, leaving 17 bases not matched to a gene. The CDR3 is CASTKGQGGPWESGANVLTF. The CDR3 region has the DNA TGTGCCAGTACCAAGGGACAGGGAGGTCCGTGGGAGTCTGGGGCCAACGTCCTGACTTTC.

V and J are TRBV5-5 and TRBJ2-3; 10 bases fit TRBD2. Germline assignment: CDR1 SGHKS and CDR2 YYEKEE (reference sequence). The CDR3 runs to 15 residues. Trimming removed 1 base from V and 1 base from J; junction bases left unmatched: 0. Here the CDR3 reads CASSLLAGGTDTQYF. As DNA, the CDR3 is TGTGCCAGCAGCTTGCTAGCGGGGGGCACAGATACGCAGTATTTT.

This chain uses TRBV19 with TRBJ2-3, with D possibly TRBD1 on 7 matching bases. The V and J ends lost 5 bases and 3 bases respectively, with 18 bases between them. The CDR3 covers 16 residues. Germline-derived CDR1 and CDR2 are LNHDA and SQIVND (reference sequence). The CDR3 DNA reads TGTGCCAGTAGTGCCCGTCAGGGGGGTTATACAGATACGCAGTATTTT. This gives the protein CASSARQGGYTDTQYF. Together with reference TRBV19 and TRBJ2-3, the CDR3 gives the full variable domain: DGGITQSPKYLFRKEGQNVTLSCEQNLNHDAMYWYRQDPGQGLRLIYYSQIVNDFQKGDIAEGYSVSREKKESFPLTVTSAQKNPTAFYLCASSARQGGYTDTQYFGPGTRLTVL.

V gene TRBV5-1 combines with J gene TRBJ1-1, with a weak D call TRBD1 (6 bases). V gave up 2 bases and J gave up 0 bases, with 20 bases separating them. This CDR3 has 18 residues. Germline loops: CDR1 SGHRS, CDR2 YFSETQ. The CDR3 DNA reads TGCGCCAGCAGCTTCGACGACAGGCGATCTGCCTTGAACACTGAAGCTTTCTTT. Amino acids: CASSFDDRRSALNTEAFF.

The CDR3 DNA reads TGTGCCAGCAGCTTGGAACCGAGAGCCACTGAAGCTTTCTTT. Protein sequence: CASSLEPRATEAFF. The V and J genes are TRBV5-5 and TRBJ1-1; no reliable D call. The CDR3 spans 14 residues. V lost 0 bases to trimming and J lost 4 bases, with 10 bases between them. Germline V gene lookup returns CDR1 SGHKS and CDR2 YYEKEE (reference sequence).

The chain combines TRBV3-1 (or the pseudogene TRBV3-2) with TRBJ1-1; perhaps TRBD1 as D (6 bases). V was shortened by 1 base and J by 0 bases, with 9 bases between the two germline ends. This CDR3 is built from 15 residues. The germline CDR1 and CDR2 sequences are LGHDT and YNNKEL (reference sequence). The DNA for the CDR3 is TGTGCCAGCAGCCAAGTTGCAGGGGTGAACACTGAAGCTTTCTTT. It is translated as CASSQVAGVNTEAFF.

The CDR3 is CASSFLAGGLNEQFF. The CDR3 nucleotides are TGTGCCAGCAGCTTCCTAGCGGGGGGACTCAATGAGCAGTTCTTC. The rearrangement joins TRBV5-6 to TRBJ2-1, with 11 bases that match TRBD2. The CDR3 spans 15 residues. The germline gives CDR1 SGHDT, CDR2 YYEEEE. J gave up 6 bases and V 2 bases, and 4 bases lay outside the gene matches.

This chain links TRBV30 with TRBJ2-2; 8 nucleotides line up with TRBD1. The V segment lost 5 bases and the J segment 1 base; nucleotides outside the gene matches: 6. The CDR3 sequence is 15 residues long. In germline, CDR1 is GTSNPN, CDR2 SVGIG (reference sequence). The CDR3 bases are TGTGCCTGGGAGGCCGGGACAGGGAACACCGGGGAGCTGTTTTTT. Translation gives CAWEAGTGNTGELFF.

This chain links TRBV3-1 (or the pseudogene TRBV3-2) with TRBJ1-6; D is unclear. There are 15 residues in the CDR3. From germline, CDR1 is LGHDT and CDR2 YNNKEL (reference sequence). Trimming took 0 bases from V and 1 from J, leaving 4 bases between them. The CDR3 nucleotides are TGTGCCAGCAGCCAAGATTCATCCTATAATTCACCCCTCCACTTT. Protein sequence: CASSQDSSYNSPLHF.

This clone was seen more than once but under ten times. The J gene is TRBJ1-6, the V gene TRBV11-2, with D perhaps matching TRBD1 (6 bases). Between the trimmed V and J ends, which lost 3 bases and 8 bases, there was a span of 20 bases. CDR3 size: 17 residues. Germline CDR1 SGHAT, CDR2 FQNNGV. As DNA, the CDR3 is TGTGCCAGCAGCTTCCTCAAATTGGACAGTAAAGATTCACCCCTCCACTTT. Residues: CASSFLKLDSKDSPLHF. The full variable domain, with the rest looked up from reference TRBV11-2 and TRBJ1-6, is EAGVAQSPRYKIIEKRQSVAFWCNPISGHATLYWYQQILGQGPKLLIQFQNNGVVDDSQLPKDRFSAERLKGVDSTLKIQPAKLEDSAVYLCASSFLKLDSKDSPLHFGNGTRLTVT.

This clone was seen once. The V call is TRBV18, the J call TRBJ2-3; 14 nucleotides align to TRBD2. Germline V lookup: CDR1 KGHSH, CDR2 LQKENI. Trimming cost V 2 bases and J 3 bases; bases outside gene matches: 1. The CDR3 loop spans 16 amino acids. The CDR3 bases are TGTGCCAGCTCACCAGGGACTAGCGGGAGAACAGATACGCAGTATTTT. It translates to CASSPGTSGRTDTQYF.

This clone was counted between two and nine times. This CDR3 is CASSIGPGSTDTQYF. The CDR3 bases are TGTGCCAGTAGTATAGGTCCGGGTAGCACAGATACGCAGTATTTT. This chain uses TRBV19 with TRBJ2-3; no reliable D call. V lost 1 base and J 0 bases, leaving 8 bases between the germline ends. The germline V gene has CDR1 LNHDA and CDR2 SQIVND (reference sequence). This CDR3 has 15 amino acids.

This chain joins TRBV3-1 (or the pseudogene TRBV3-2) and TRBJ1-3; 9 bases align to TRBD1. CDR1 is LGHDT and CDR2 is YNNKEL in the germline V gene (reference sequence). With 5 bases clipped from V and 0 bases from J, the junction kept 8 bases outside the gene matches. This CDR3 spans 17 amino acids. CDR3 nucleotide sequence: TGTGCCAGCAGCAGGGGGACAGGGCCCTTCTCTGGAAACACCATATATTTT. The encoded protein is CASSRGTGPFSGNTIYF.

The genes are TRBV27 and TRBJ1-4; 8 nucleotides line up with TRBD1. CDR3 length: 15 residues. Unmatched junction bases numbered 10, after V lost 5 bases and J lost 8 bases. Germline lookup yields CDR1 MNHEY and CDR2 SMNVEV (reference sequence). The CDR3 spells CASSPRRTGLEKLFF. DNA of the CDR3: TGTGCCAGCAGTCCTCGCCGGACAGGGTTGGAAAAACTGTTTTTT.

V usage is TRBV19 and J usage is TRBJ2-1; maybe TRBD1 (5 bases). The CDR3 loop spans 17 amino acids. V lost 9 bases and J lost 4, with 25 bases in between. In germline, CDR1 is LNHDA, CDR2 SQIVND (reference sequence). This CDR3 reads CASLGHTSGYLYNEQFF. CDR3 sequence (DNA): TGTGCCAGCCTCGGACATACCTCCGGGTATCTATACAATGAGCAGTTCTTC.

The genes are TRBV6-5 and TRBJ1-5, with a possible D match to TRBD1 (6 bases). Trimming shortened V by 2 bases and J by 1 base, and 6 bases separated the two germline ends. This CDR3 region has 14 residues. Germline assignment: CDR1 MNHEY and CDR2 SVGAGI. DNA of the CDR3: TGTGCCAGCAGTTACGGACAGAGCAATCAGCCCCAGCATTTT. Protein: CASSYGQSNQPQHF.

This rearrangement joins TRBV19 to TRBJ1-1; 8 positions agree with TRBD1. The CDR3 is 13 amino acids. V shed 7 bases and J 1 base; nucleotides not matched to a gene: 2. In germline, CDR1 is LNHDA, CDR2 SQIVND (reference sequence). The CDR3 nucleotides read TGTGCCAGTACGGACAGGGCGAACACTGAAGCTTTCTTT. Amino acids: CASTDRANTEAFF.

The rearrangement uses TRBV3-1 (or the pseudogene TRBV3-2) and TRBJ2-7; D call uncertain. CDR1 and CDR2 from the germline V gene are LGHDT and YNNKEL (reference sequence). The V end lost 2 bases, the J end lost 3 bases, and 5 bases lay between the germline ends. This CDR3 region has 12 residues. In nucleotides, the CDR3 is TGTGCCAGCAGCCAAACGGGCTACGAGCAGTACTTC. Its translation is CASSQTGYEQYF.

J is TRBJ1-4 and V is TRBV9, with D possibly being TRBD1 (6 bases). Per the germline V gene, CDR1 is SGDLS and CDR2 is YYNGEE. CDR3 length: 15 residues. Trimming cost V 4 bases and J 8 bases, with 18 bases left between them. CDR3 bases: TGTGCCAGCAGCTTTCGGAACCTACAGGGAGAAAAACTGTTTTTT. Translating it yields CASSFRNLQGEKLFF.

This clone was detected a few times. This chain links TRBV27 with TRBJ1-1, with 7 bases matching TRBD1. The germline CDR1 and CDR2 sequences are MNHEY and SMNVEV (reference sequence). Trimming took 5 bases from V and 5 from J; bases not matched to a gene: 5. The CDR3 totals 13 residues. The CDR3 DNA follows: TGTGCCAGCAGTCCCCTGGACAGGACTGAAGCTTTCTTT. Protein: CASSPLDRTEAFF.

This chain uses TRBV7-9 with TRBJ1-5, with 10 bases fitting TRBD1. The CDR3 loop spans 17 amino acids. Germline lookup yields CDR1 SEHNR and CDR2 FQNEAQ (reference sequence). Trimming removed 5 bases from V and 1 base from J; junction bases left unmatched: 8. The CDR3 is CASSPGTGVMSNQPQHF. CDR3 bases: TGTGCCAGCAGCCCAGGGACAGGGGTAATGAGCAATCAGCCCCAGCATTTT.

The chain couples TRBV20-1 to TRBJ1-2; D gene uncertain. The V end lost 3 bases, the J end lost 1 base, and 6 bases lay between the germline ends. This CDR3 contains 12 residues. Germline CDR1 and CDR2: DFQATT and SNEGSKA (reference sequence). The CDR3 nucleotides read TGCAGTGCTAGTGCCCTTAACTATGGCTACACCTTC. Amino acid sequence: CSASALNYGYTF.

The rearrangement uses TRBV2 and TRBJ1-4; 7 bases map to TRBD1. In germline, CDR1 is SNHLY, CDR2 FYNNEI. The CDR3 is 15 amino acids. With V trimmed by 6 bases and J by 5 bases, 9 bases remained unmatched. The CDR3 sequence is CASSDPGGQNEKLFF. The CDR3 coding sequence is TGTGCCAGCAGCGATCCAGGGGGACAGAATGAAAAACTGTTTTTT.

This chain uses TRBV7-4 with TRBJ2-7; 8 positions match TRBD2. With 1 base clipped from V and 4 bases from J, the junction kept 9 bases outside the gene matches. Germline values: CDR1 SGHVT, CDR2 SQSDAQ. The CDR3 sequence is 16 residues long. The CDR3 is CASSLVTTSETYEQYF. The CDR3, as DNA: TGTGCCAGCAGCTTAGTGACGACTAGCGAGACTTACGAGCAGTACTTC.

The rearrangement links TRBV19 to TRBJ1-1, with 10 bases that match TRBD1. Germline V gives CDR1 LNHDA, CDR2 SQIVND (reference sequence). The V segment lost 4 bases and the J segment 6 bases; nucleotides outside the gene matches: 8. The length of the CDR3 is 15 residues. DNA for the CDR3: TGTGCCAGTAGTAAGGGGACAGGGGAAGGATCTGAAGCTTTCTTT. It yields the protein CASSKGTGEGSEAFF.